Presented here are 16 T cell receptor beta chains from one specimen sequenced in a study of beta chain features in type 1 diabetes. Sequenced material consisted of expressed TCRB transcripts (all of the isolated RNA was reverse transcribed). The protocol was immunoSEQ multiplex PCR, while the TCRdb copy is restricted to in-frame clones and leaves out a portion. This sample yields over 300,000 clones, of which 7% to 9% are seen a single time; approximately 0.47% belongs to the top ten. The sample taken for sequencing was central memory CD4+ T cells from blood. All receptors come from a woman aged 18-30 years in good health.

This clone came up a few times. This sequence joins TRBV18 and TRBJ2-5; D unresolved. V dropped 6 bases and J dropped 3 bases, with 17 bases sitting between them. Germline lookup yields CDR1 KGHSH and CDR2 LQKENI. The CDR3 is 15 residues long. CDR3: CASSRFRAGEETQYF. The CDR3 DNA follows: TGTGCCAGCTCCCGATTCCGTGCTGGTGAAGAGACCCAGTACTTC.

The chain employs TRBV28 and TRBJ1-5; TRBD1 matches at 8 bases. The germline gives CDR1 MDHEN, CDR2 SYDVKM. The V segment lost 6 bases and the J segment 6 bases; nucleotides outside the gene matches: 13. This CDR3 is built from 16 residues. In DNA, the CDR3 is TGTGCCAGCAGAAGCCACGGACAGGGTAAGAGTCAGCCCCAGCATTTT. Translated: CASRSHGQGKSQPQHF. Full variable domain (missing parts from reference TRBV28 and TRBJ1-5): DVKVTQSSRYLVKRTGEKVFLECVQDMDHENMFWYRQDPGLGLRLIYFSYDVKMKEKGDIPEGYSVSREKKERFSLILESASTNQTSMYLCASRSHGQGKSQPQHFGDGTRLSIL.

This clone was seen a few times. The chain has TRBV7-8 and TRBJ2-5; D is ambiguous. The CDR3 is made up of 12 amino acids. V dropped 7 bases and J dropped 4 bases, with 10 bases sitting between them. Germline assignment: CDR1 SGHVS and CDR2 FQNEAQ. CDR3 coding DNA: TGTGCCAGCAAGGTTTCCCGAGAGACCCAGTACTTC. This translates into CASKVSRETQYF.

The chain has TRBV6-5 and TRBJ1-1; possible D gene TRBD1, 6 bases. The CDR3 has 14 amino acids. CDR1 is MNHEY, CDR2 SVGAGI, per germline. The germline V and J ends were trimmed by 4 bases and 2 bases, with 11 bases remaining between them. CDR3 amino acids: CASSFQDSNTEAFF. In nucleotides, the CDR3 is TGTGCCAGCAGTTTTCAGGACAGCAACACTGAAGCTTTCTTT.

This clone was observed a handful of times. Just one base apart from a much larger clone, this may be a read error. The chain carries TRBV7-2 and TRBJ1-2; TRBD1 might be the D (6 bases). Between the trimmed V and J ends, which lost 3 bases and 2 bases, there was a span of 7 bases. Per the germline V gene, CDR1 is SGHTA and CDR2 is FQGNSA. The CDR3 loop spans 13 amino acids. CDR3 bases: TGTGCCAGCAGCTTCGACAGGAACTATGGCTACACCTTC. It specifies CASSFDRNYGYTF.

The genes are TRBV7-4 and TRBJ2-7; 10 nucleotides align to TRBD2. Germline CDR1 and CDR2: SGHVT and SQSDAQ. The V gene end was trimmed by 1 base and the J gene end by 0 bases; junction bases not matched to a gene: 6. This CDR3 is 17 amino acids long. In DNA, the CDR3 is TGTGCCAGCAGCTTAGTTGGGGCTAGCGGGAGCTCCTACGAGCAGTACTTC. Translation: CASSLVGASGSSYEQYF.

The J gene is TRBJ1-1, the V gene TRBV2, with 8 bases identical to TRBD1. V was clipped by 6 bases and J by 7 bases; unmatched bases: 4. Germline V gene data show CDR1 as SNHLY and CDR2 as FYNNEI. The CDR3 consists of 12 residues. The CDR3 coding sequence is TGTGCCAGCAGCGGGACAGGTTTTGAAGCTTTCTTT. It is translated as CASSGTGFEAFF.

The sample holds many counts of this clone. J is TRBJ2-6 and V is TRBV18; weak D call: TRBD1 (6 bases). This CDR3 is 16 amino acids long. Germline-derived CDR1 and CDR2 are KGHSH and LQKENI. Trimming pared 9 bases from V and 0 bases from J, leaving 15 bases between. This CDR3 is CASSGQKSSGANVLTF. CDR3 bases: TGTGCCAGTTCCGGACAGAAATCCTCTGGGGCCAACGTCCTGACTTTC.

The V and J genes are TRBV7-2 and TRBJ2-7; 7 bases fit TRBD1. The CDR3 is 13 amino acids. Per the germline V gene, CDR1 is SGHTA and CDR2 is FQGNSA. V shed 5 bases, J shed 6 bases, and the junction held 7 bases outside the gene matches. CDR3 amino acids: CASSTQTGVEQYF. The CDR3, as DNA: TGTGCCAGCAGCACACAAACAGGGGTCGAGCAGTACTTC.

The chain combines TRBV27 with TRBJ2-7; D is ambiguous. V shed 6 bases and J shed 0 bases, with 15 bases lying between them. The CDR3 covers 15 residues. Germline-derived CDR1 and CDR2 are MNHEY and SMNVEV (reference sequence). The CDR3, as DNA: TGTGCCAGCAGCCCTGGGTTGGTTCCCTCCTACGAGCAGTACTTC. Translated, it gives CASSPGLVPSYEQYF.

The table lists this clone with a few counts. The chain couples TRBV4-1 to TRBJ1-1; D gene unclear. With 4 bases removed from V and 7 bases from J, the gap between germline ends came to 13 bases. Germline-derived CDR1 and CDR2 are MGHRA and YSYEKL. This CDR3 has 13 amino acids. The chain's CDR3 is CASSPPRTDEAFF. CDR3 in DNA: TGCGCCAGCAGCCCGCCGAGGACGGATGAAGCTTTCTTT.

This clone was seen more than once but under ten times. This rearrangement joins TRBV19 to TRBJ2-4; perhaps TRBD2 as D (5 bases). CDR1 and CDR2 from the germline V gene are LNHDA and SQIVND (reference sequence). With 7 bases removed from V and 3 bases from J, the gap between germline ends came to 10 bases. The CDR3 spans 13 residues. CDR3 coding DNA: TGTGCCAGTATGGGCGAGGGCAAAAACATTCAGTACTTC. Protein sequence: CASMGEGKNIQYF.

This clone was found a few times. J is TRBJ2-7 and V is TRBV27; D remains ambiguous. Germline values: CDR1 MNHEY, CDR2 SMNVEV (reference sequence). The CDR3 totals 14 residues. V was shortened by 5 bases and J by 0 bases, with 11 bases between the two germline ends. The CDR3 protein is CASSRQLFSYEQYF. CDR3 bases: TGTGCCAGCAGTCGCCAGCTTTTCTCCTACGAGCAGTACTTC.

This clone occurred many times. CDR3 coding DNA: TGTGCCATCAGTGAGGCCCAGGTGAACACCGGGGAGCTGTTTTTT. Encoded protein: CAISEAQVNTGELFF. The chain recombines TRBV10-3 with TRBJ2-2, with D hard to call. The V end lost 2 bases, the J end lost 1 base, and 8 bases lay between the germline ends. The germline V gene encodes CDR1 ENHRY and CDR2 SYGVKD. The length of the CDR3 is 15 residues.

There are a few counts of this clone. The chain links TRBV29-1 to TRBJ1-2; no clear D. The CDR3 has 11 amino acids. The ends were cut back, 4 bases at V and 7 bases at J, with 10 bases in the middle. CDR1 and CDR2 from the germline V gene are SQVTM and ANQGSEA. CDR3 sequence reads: CSVGHVSGYTF. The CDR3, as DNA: TGCAGCGTTGGGCATGTGAGTGGCTACACCTTC.

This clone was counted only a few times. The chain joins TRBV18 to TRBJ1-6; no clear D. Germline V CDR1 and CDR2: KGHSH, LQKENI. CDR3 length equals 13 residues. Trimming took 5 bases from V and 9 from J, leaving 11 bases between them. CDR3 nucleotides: TGTGCCAGCTCAGCTGCCGGGATTTCACCCCTCCACTTT. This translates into CASSAAGISPLHF.